This is a list of T cell receptor beta chains from one sample in a study of early T cells in non-severe SARS-CoV-2 infection. TCRdb called the 5' RACE reads again in MiXCR, with one record for every CDR3 protein. This table holds roughly 54,000 distinct CDR3 sequences, 5.6% found once. Sequenced input: whole blood. The receptors were gathered from an adult who was a healthcare worker with PCR-confirmed SARS-CoV-2 infection or an uninfected control (not recorded which). Each CDR3 is given with its conserved first and last residue. The order of the fields is J gene, clone size, D gene, V gene, CDR3 DNA, CDR3 protein. D genes are given only for firm matches. The size entry is marked missing in some rows and otherwise reads once, few, many or a size class.

j_gene: TRBJ2-1
abundance: many
d_gene: .
v_gene: TRBV11-2
CDR3nt: TGTGCCAGCAGCTTATTGGGGAGCGCTACGACTTTTTTCTTC
CDR3aa: CASSLLGSATTFFF

j_gene: TRBJ2-4
abundance: many
d_gene: .
v_gene: TRBV4-3
CDR3nt: TGCGCCAGCAGCCAAGATCTGGGCAAAGGGGGAAACATTCAGTACTTC
CDR3aa: CASSQDLGKGGNIQYF

j_gene: TRBJ2-6
abundance: many
d_gene: TRBD2
v_gene: TRBV10-3
CDR3nt: TGTGCCATCAGTGAGCCCCCCCCGGGACTAGCTTCCGGGGCCAACGTCCTGACTTTC
CDR3aa: CAISEPPPGLASGANVLTF

j_gene: TRBJ1-4
abundance: many
d_gene: .
v_gene: TRBV30
CDR3nt: TGTGCCTGGAGCCTAGAGGGGGAACTGTTTTTT
CDR3aa: CAWSLEGELFF

j_gene: TRBJ1-1
abundance: few
d_gene: .
v_gene: TRBV30
CDR3nt: TGTGCCTGGAGTCTGGGCCAGAACACTGAAGCTTTCTTT
CDR3aa: CAWSLGQNTEAFF

j_gene: TRBJ2-7
abundance: many
d_gene: TRBD2
v_gene: TRBV7-9
CDR3nt: TGTGCCAGCAGCCATACTAGCGGGAGCGGGTCCTACGAGCAGTACTTC
CDR3aa: CASSHTSGSGSYEQYF

j_gene: TRBJ2-3
abundance: many
d_gene: .
v_gene: TRBV6-6
CDR3nt: TGTGCCAGCAGTTACTCGACTCGCGGCTCTAGCACAGATACGCAGTATTTT
CDR3aa: CASSYSTRGSSTDTQYF

j_gene: TRBJ2-5
abundance: many
d_gene: .
v_gene: TRBV3-1
CDR3nt: TGTGCCAGCAGCCAAGGCGGGGGCTCAGAGACCCAGTACTTC
CDR3aa: CASSQGGGSETQYF

j_gene: TRBJ2-7
abundance: few
d_gene: .
v_gene: TRBV6-5
CDR3nt: TGTGCCAGCAGGGGACCAACCGTCTTGGGGAGCCACGAGCAGTACTTC
CDR3aa: CASRGPTVLGSHEQYF

j_gene: TRBJ2-3
abundance: few
d_gene: TRBD2
v_gene: TRBV5-4
CDR3nt: TGTGCCAGCAGCTCTGGACTAGCGGGAGCGAGCACAGATACGCAGTATTTT
CDR3aa: CASSSGLAGASTDTQYF

j_gene: TRBJ1-1
abundance: many
d_gene: .
v_gene: TRBV29-1
CDR3nt: TGCAGCGCCCGGCCCAGAGTCAACACTGAAGCTTTCTTT
CDR3aa: CSARPRVNTEAFF

j_gene: TRBJ1-1
abundance: many
d_gene: .
v_gene: TRBV5-1
CDR3nt: TGCGCCAGCAGCTCCAAGCGTACAGGAGACGCAGGCACTGAAGCTTTCTTT
CDR3aa: CASSSKRTGDAGTEAFF

j_gene: TRBJ1-1
abundance: few
d_gene: .
v_gene: TRBV7-6
CDR3nt: TGTGCCAGCAGCCCCGGCCGGGACACTGAAGCTTTCTTT
CDR3aa: CASSPGRDTEAFF

j_gene: TRBJ2-3
abundance: many
d_gene: TRBD1
v_gene: TRBV7-3
CDR3nt: TGTGCCAGCAGCTTCGGGACAGGTTCCCACTATACGCAGTATTTT
CDR3aa: CASSFGTGSHYTQYF

j_gene: TRBJ1-1
abundance: .
d_gene: .
v_gene: TRBV5-1
CDR3nt: TGCGCCAGCAGCCTATTGGTATACAACACTGAAGCTTTCTTT
CDR3aa: CASSLLVYNTEAFF

j_gene: TRBJ2-7
abundance: many
d_gene: .
v_gene: TRBV5-1
CDR3nt: TGCGCCAGCAGCTTGGCGTCGCTAGCTTACGAGCAGTACTTC
CDR3aa: CASSLASLAYEQYF

j_gene: TRBJ1-5
abundance: many
d_gene: TRBD1
v_gene: TRBV6-5
CDR3nt: TGTGCCAGCAGTTACCAGACAGGGGACCAGCCCCAGCATTTT
CDR3aa: CASSYQTGDQPQHF

j_gene: TRBJ2-2
abundance: many
d_gene: .
v_gene: TRBV30
CDR3nt: TGTGCCTGGAGTGTTGGACAGAGAGTCACCGGGGAGCTGTTTTTT
CDR3aa: CAWSVGQRVTGELFF

j_gene: TRBJ2-3
abundance: few
d_gene: TRBD1
v_gene: TRBV6-2/TRBV6-3
CDR3nt: TGTGCCAGCAGTAGGGACAGGGTCGGAGATACGCAGTATTTT
CDR3aa: CASSRDRVGDTQYF

j_gene: TRBJ2-5
abundance: many
d_gene: TRBD1
v_gene: TRBV29-1
CDR3nt: TGCAGCGTTAAGCTCGGGACAGGGAAAAAAGAGACCCAGTACTTC
CDR3aa: CSVKLGTGKKETQYF

j_gene: TRBJ2-2
abundance: few
d_gene: .
v_gene: TRBV7-2
CDR3nt: TGTGCCAGCAGGACCGACCGATCCGCCGGGGAGCTGTTTTTT
CDR3aa: CASRTDRSAGELFF

j_gene: TRBJ2-2
abundance: many
d_gene: .
v_gene: TRBV13
CDR3nt: TGTGCCAGCAGCCCCTACACCGGGGAGCTGTTTTTT
CDR3aa: CASSPYTGELFF

j_gene: TRBJ1-1
abundance: .
d_gene: .
v_gene: TRBV10-3
CDR3nt: TGTGCCATCAGTGAGTACAGGGAGGGTGAAGCTTTCTTT
CDR3aa: CAISEYREGEAFF

j_gene: TRBJ1-4
abundance: .
d_gene: .
v_gene: TRBV6-5
CDR3nt: TGTGCCAGCAGTTACTCCGTGGGACGAGAAAAACTGTTTTTT
CDR3aa: CASSYSVGREKLFF

j_gene: TRBJ2-3
abundance: few
d_gene: .
v_gene: TRBV6-6
CDR3nt: TGTGCCAGCAGTTACGGTAGGGCCGGGACTCTGGCAGATACGCAGTATTTT
CDR3aa: CASSYGRAGTLADTQYF

j_gene: TRBJ2-7
abundance: many
d_gene: .
v_gene: TRBV7-3
CDR3nt: TGTGCCAGCAGCTTAAGGCAGGACGGGGAGCAGTACTTC
CDR3aa: CASSLRQDGEQYF